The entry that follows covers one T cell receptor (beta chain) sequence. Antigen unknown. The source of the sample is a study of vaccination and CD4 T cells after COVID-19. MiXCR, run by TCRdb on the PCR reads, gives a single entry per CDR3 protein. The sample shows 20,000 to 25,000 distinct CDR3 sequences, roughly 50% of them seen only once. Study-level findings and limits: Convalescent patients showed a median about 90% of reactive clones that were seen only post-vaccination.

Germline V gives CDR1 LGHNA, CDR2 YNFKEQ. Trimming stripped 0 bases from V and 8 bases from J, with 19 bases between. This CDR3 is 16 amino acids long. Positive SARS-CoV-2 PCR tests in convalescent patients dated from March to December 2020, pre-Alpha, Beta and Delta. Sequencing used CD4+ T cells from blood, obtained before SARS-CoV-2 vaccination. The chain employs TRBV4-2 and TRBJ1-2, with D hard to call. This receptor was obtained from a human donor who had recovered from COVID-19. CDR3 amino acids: CASSQEPRRMGGGYTF. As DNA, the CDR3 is TGTGCCAGCAGCCAAGAGCCCCGAAGAATGGGCGGGGGCTACACCTTC.